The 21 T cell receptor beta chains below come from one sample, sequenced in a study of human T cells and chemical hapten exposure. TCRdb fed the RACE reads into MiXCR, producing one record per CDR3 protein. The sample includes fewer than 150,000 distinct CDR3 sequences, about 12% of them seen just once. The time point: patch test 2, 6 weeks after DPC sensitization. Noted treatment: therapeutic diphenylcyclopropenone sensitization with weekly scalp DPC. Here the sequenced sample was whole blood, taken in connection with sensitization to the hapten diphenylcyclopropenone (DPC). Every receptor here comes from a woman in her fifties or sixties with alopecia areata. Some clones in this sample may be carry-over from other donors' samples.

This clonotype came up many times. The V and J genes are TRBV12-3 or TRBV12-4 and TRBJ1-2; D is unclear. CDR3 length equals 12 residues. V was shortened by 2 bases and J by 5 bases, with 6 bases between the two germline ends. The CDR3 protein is CASSLIGYGYTF. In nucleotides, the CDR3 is TGTGCCAGCAGTTTAATAGGTTATGGCTACACCTTC.

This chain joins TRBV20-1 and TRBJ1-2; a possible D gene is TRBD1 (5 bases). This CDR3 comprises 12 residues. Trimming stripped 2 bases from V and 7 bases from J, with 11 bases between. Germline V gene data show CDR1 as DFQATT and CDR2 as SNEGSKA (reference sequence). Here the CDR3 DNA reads TGCAGTGCTAGATACAGGTCCCGTGGCTACACCTTC. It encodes CSARYRSRGYTF.

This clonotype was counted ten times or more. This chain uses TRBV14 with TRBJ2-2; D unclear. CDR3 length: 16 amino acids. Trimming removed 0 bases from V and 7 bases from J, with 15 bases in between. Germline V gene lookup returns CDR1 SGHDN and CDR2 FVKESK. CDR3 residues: CASSQDIGPAGGELFF. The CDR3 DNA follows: TGTGCCAGCAGCCAAGATATCGGACCCGCTGGCGGGGAGCTGTTTTTT.

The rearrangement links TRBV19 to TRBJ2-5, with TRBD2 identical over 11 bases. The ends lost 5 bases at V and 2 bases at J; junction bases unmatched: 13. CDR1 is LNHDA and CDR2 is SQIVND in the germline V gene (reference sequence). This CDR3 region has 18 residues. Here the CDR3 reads CASSPKGLAGRPQETQYF. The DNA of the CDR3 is TGTGCCAGTAGTCCAAAAGGACTAGCGGGCCGACCTCAAGAGACCCAGTACTTC.

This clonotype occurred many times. This CDR3 reads CASNTANQPQHF. The CDR3 nucleotides are TGTGCCAGCAACACAGCCAATCAGCCCCAGCATTTT. This chain links TRBV5-6 with TRBJ1-5; D is ambiguous. There are 12 residues in the CDR3. V lost 6 bases, J lost 3 bases, and 7 bases lay in between. CDR1 and CDR2 (germline): SGHDT, YYEEEE.

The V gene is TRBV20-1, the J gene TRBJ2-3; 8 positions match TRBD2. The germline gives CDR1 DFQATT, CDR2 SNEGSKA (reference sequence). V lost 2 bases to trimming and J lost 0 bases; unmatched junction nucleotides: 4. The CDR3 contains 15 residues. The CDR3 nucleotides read TGCAGTGCTAGACGTAGCGGGGCTAGCACAGATACGCAGTATTTT. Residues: CSARRSGASTDTQYF.

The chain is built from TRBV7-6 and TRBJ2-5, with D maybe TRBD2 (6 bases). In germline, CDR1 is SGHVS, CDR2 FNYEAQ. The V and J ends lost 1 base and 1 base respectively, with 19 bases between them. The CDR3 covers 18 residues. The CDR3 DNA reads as TGTGCCAGCAGCTTAGTTAGTATATTCGGGACTCCCCAAGAGACCCAGTACTTC. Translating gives CASSLVSIFGTPQETQYF.

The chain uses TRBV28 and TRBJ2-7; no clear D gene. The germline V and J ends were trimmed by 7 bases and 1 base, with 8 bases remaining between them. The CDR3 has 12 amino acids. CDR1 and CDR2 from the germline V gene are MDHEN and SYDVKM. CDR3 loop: CASTTVSYEQYF. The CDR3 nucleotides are TGTGCCAGCACGACTGTTTCCTACGAGCAGTACTTC. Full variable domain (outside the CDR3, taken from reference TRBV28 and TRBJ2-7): DVKVTQSSRYLVKRTGEKVFLECVQDMDHENMFWYRQDPGLGLRLIYFSYDVKMKEKGDIPEGYSVSREKKERFSLILESASTNQTSMYLCASTTVSYEQYFGPGTRLTVT.

Written as DNA, the CDR3 is TGCGCCAGCAGCCAAGAAAGTGCGGCGGCCGGAGGCAAAAATGAGCAGTTCTTC. This encodes CASSQESAAAGGKNEQFF. The chain joins TRBV4-3 to TRBJ2-1; D might be TRBD2 (5 bases). The germline V gene encodes CDR1 LGHNA and CDR2 YSLEER. Trimming stripped 0 bases from V and 7 bases from J, with 22 bases between. The CDR3 extends over 18 amino acids.

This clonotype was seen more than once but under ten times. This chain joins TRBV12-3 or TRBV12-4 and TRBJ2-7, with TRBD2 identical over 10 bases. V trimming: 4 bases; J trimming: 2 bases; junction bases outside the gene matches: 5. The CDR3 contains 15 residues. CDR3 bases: TGTGCCAGCAGTTCGCCCGGGACTAGCGCCTACGAGCAGTACTTC. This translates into CASSSPGTSAYEQYF.

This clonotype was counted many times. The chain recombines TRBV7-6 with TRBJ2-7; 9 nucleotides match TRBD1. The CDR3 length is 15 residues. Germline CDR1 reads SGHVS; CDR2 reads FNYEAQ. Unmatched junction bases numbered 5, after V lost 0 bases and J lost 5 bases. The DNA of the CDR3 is TGTGCCAGCAGCTTAGCGGGGACAGGGTTAGACGAGCAGTACTTC. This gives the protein CASSLAGTGLDEQYF.

As DNA, the CDR3 is TGTGCCAGCAGCTTAGCAGGGCCTAAGCCCCAGCATTTT. This codes for CASSLAGPKPQHF. V usage is TRBV7-2 and J usage is TRBJ1-5; D gene uncertain. CDR1 is SGHTA, CDR2 FQGNSA, per germline. Trimming took 0 bases from V and 8 from J, leaving 8 bases between them. The CDR3 spans 13 residues.

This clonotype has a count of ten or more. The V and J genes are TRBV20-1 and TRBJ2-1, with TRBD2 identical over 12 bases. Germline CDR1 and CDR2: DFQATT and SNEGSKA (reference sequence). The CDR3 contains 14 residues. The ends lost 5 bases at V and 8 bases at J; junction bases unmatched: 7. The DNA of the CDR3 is TGCAGTGCTGGCGGACTAGCGGGAAAATATGAGCAGTTCTTC. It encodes CSAGGLAGKYEQFF.

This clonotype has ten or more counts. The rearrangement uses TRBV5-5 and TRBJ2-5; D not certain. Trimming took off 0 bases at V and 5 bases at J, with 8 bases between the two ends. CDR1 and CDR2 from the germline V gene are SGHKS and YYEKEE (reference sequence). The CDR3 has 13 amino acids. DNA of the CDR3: TGTGCCAGCAGCTTGGTGATCGGGGAGACCCAGTACTTC. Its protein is CASSLVIGETQYF.

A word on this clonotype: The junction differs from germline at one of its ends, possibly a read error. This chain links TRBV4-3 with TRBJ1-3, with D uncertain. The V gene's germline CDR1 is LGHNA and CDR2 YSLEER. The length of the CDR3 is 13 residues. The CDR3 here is CASNQTPTNTIYF. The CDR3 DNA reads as TGCGCCAGCAACCAAACCCCGACAAACACCATATATTTT.

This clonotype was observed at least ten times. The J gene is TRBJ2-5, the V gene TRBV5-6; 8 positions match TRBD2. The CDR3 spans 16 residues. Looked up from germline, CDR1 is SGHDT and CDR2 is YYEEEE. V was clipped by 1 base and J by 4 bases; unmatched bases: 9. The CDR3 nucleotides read TGTGCCAGCAGCTTGTCCGGAGCGGGGGTATCAGAGACCCAGTACTTC. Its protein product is CASSLSGAGVSETQYF.

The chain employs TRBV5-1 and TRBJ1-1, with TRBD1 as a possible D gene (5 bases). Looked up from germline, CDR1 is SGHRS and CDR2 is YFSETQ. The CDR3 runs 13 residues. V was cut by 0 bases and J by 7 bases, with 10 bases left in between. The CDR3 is CASSLARVDEAFF. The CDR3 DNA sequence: TGCGCCAGCAGCTTGGCCAGGGTAGATGAAGCTTTCTTT.

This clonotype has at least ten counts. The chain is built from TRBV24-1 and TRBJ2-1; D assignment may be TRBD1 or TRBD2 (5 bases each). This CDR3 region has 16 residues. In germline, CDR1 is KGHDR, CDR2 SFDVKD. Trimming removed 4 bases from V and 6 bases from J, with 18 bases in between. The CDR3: CATSDFLGSGSNEQFF. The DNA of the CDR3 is TGTGCCACCAGTGACTTCCTGGGGTCAGGGAGCAATGAGCAGTTCTTC.

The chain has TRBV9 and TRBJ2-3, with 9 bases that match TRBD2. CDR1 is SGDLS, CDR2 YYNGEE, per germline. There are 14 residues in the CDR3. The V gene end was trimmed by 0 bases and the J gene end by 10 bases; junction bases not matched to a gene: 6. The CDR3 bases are TGTGCCAGCAGCGTAGTTGGGACTAGCCCCTCGCAGTATTTT. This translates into CASSVVGTSPSQYF.

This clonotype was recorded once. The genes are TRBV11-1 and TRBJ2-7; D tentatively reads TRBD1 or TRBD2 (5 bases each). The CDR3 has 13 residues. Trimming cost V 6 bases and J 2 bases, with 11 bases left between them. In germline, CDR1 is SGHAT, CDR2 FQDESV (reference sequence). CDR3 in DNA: TGTGCCAGCAGACAGGAGGCGACCTACGAGCAGTACTTC. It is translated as CASRQEATYEQYF.

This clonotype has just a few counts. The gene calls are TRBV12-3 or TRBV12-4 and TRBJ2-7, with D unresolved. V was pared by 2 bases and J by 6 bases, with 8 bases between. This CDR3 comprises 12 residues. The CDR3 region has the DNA TGTGCCAGCAGTTTATCGGGTGGCGAGCAGTACTTC. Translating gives CASSLSGGEQYF.